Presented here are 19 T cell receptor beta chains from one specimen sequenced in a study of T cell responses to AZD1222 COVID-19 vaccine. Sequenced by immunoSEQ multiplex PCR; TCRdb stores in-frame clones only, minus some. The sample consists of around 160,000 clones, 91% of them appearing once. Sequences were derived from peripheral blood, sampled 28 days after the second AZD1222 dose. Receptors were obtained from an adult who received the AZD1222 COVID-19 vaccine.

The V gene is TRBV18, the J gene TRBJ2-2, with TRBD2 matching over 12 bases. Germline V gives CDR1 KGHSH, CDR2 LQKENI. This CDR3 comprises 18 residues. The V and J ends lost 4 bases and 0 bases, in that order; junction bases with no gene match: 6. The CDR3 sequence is CASSQTSGGDSNTGELFF. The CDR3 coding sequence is TGTGCCAGCTCACAGACTAGCGGGGGAGATTCGAACACCGGGGAGCTGTTTTTT. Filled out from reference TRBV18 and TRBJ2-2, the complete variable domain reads NAGVMQNPRHLVRRRGQEARLRCSPMKGHSHVYWYRQLPEEGLKFMVYLQKENIIDESGMPKERFSAEFPKEGPSILRIQQVVRGDSAAYFCASSQTSGGDSNTGELFFGEGSRLTVL.

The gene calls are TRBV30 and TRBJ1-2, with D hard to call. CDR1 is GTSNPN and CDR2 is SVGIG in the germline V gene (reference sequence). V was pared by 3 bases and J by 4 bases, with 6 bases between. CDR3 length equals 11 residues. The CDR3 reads CAWSATYGYTF. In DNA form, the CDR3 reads TGTGCCTGGAGCGCCACCTATGGCTACACCTTC.

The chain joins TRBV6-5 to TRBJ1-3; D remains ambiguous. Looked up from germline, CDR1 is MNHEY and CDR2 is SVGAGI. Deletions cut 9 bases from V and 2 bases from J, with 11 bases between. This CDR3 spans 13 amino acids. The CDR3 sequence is CASEGLAGNTIYF. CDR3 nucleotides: TGTGCCAGTGAAGGGCTGGCTGGAAACACCATATATTTT.

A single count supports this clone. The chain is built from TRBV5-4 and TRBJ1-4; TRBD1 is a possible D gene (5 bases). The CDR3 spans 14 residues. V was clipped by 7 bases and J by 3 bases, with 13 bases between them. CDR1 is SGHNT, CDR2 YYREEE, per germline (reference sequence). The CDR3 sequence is CASGDGAANEKLFF. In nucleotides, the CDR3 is TGTGCCAGCGGCGACGGGGCAGCTAATGAAAAACTGTTTTTT.

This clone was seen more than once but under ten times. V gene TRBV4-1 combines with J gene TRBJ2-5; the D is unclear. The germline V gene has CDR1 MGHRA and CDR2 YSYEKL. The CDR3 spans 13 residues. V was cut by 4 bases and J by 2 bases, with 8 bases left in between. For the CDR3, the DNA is TGCGCCAGCAGCCGTAGGGTGCAAGAGACCCAGTACTTC. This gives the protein CASSRRVQETQYF.

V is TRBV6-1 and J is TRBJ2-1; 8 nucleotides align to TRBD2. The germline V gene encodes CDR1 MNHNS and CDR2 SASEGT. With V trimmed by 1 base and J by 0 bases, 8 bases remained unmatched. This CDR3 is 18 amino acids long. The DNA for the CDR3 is TGTGCCAGCAGTGAAGGGCCTAGCGGGCCCGGCTCCTACAATGAGCAGTTCTTC. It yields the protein CASSEGPSGPGSYNEQFF.

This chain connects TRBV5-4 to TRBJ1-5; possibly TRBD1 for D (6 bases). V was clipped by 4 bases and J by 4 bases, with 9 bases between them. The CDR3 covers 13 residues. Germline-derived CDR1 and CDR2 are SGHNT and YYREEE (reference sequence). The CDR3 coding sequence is TGTGCCAGCAGCGCCCAGGGGAATCAGCCCCAGCATTTT. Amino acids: CASSAQGNQPQHF.

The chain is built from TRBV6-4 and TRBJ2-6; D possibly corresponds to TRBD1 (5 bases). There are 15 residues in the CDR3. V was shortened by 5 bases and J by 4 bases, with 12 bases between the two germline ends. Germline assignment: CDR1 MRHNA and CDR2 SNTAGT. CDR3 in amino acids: CASSLEGAGANVLTF. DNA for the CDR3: TGTGCCAGCAGTTTGGAAGGGGCAGGGGCCAACGTCCTGACTTTC.

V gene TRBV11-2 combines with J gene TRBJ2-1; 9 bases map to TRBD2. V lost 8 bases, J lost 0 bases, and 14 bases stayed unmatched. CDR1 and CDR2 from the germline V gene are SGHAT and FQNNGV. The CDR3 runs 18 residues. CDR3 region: CASRAPRGGKSSYNEQFF. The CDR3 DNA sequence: TGTGCCAGCCGAGCCCCGCGGGGGGGAAAGAGCTCCTACAATGAGCAGTTCTTC. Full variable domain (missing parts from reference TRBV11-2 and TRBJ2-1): EAGVAQSPRYKIIEKRQSVAFWCNPISGHATLYWYQQILGQGPKLLIQFQNNGVVDDSQLPKDRFSAERLKGVDSTLKIQPAKLEDSAVYLCASRAPRGGKSSYNEQFFGPGTRLTVL.

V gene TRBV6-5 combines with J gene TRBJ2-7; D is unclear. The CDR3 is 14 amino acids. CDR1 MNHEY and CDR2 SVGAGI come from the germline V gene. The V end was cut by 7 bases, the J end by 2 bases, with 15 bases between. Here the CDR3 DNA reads TGTGCCAGCACTGGCCTGGTGGCTCCCTACGAGCAGTACTTC. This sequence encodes CASTGLVAPYEQYF.

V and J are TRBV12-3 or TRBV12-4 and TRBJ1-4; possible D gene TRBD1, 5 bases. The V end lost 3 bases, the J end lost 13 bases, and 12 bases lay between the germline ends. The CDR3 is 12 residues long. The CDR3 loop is CASSFGGRGLFF. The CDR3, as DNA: TGTGCCAGCAGTTTTGGGGGTAGGGGACTGTTTTTT.

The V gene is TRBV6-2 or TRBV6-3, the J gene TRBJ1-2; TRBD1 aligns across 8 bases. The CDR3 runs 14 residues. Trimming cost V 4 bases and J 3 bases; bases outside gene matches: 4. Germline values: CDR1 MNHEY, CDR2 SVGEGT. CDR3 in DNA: TGTGCCAGCAGTTTGGACAGGGCGGACTATGGCTACACCTTC. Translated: CASSLDRADYGYTF.

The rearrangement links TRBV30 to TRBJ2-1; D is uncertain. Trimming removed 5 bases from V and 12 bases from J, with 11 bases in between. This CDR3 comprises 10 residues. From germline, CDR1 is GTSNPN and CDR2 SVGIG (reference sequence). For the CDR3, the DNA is TGTGCCTGGGGTGGGATCGTGCAGTTCTTC. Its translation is CAWGGIVQFF. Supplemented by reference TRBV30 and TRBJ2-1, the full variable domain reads SQTIHQWPATLVQPVGSPLSLECTVEGTSNPNLYWYRQAAGRGLQLLFYSVGIGQISSEVPQNLSASRPQDRQFILSSKKLLLSDSGFYLCAWGGIVQFFGPGTRLTVL.

CDR3: CATSRGEDFYSGNTIYF. In DNA, the CDR3 is TGTGCCACCAGCAGAGGGGAGGACTTCTACTCTGGAAACACCATATATTTT. The rearrangement links TRBV15 to TRBJ1-3, with unresolved D. Trimming took 1 base from V and 0 from J, leaving 13 bases between them. The CDR3 sequence is 17 residues long. Germline V gene lookup returns CDR1 LNHNV and CDR2 YYDKDF (reference sequence). The whole variable domain, remainder taken from reference TRBV15 and TRBJ1-3, is DAMVIQNPRYQVTQFGKPVTLSCSQTLNHNVMYWYQQKSSQAPKLLFHYYDKDFNNEADTPDNFQSRRPNTSFCFLDIRSPGLGDTAMYLCATSRGEDFYSGNTIYFGEGSWLTVV.

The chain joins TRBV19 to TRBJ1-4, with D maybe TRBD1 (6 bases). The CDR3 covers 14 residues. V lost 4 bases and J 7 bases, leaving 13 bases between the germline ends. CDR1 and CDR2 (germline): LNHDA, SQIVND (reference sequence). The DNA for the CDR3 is TGTGCCAGTAGTACTCCAGGGGCGCGTGAAAAACTGTTTTTT. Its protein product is CASSTPGAREKLFF.

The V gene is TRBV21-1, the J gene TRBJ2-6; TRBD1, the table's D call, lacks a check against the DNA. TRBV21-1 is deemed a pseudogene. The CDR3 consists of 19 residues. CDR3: CASSKWGEDRVPGANVLTF. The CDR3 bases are TGTGCCAGCAGCAAATGGGGCGAAGACAGGGTCCCTGGGGCCAACGTCCTGACTTTC.

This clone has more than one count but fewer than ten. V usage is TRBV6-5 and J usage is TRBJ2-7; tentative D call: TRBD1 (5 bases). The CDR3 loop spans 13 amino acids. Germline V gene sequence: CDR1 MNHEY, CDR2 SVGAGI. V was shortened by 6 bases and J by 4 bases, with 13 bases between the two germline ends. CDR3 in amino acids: CASSRPQGYEQYF. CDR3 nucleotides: TGTGCCAGCAGCCGCCCCCAGGGATACGAGCAGTACTTC.

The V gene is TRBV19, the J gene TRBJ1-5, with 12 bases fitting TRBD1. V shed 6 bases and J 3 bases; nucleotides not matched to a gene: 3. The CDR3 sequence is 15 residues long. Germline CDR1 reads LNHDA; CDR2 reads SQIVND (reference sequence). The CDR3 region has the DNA TGTGCCAGTAGCGGGACAGGGGGCCCCAATCAGCCCCAGCATTTT. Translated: CASSGTGGPNQPQHF.

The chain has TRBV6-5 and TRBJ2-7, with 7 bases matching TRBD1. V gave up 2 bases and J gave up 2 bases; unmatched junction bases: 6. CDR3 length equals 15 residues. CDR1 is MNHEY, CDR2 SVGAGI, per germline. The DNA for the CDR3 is TGTGCCAGCAGTTACATGGCAGGGGGTGCCTACGAGCAGTACTTC. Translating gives CASSYMAGGAYEQYF.